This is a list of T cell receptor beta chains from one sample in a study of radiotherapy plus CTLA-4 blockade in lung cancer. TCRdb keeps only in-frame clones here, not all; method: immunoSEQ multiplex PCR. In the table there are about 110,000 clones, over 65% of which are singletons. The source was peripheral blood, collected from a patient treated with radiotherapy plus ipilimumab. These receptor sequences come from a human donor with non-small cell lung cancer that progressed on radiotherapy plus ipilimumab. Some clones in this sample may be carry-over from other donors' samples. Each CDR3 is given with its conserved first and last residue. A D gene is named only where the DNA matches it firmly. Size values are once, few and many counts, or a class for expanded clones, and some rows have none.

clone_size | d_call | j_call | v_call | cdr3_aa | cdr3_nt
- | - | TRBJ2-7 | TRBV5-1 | CASSLGGPQYEQYF | TGCGCCAGCAGCCTGGGGGGACCACAATACGAGCAGTACTTC
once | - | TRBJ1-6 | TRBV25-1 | CASRNTGSPLHF | TGTGCCAGCAGAAACACGGGGTCACCCCTCCACTTT
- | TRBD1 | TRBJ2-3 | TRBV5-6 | CASSLGTGGRDTQYF | TGTGCCAGCAGCCTCGGGACAGGGGGAAGGGATACGCAGTATTTT
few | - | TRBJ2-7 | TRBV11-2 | CASSLSWGEQYF | TGTGCCAGCAGCTTATCCTGGGGCGAGCAGTACTTC
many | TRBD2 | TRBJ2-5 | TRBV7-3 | CASSLGASGGANTQYF | TGTGCCAGCAGCTTAGGTGCTAGCGGGGGGGCCAATACCCAGTACTTC
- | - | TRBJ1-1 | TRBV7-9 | CASSIRGLEAFF | TGTGCCAGCAGCATTAGGGGTTTGGAAGCTTTCTTT
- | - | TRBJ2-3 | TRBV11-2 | CASSLGSAGWGRGTDTQYF | TGTGCCAGCAGCTTAGGTTCGGCAGGGTGGGGGAGAGGGACAGATACGCAGTATTTT
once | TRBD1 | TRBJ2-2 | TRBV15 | CATSRIWTGARNTGELFF | TGTGCCACCAGCAGGATTTGGACAGGGGCGAGGAACACCGGGGAGCTGTTTTTT
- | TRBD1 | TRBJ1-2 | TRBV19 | CASRTNSGTARHGYTF | TGTGCCAGTAGAACCAATTCCGGGACAGCGAGGCATGGCTACACCTTC
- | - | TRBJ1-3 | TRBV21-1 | CASEGTAGARSGNTIYF | TGTGCCAGCGAGGGCACAGCGGGGGCTCGCTCTGGAAACACCATATATTTT
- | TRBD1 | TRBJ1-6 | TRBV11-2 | CASSLRSPGQGVIGSPLHF | TGTGCCAGCAGCTTACGAAGTCCGGGACAGGGGGTCATTGGATCACCCCTCCACTTT
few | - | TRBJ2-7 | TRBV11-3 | CASSQAVPGVYEQYF | TGTGCCAGCAGCCAAGCCGTGCCTGGGGTCTACGAGCAGTACTTC
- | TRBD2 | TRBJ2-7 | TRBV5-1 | CASSRAGGRYEQYF | TGCGCCAGCAGCCGAGCGGGGGGACGCTACGAGCAGTACTTC
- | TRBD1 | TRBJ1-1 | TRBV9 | CASSVGDRGLNTEAFF | TGTGCCAGCAGCGTAGGGGACAGGGGGCTTAACACTGAAGCTTTCTTT
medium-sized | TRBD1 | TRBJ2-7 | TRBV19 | CASSSRDRGYEQYF | TGTGCCAGTAGTAGCCGGGACAGGGGTTACGAGCAGTACTTC
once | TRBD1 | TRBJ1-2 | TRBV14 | CASSQGSGRWGQGYGYTF | TGTGCCAGCAGCCAAGGGAGTGGCCGGTGGGGACAGGGCTATGGCTACACCTTC
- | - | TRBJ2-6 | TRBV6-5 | CATDRAPAGANVLTF | TGTGCCACCGATAGAGCTCCAGCTGGGGCCAACGTCCTGACTTTC
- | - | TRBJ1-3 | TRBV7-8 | CASSLERNTIYF | TGTGCCAGCAGCTTAGAGAGAAACACCATATATTTT
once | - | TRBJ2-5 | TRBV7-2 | CASSLGLLGVGETQYF | TGTGCCAGCAGCCTAGGCCTACTTGGGGTGGGAGAGACCCAGTACTTC
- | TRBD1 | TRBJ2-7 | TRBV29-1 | CSVEDLGGQGSYEQYF | TGCAGCGTTGAAGATCTTGGGGGACAGGGCTCCTACGAGCAGTACTTC
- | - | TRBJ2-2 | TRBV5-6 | CASSFAVLNTGELFF | TGTGCCAGCAGCTTCGCGGTACTGAACACCGGGGAGCTGTTTTTT
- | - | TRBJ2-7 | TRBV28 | CASVERRGTGYEQYF | TGTGCCAGCGTGGAAAGACGAGGTACTGGGTACGAGCAGTACTTC
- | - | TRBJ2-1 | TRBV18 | CASSPSQNEQFF | TGTGCCAGCTCACCAAGCCAGAATGAGCAGTTCTTC
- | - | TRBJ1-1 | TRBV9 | CASSEATNTEAFF | TGTGCCAGCAGCGAAGCAACGAACACTGAAGCTTTCTTT
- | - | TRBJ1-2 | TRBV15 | CATSRDVGGSNYGYTF | TGTGCCACCAGCAGAGATGTGGGGGGATCTAACTATGGCTACACCTTC
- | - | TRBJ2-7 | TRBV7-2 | CASTAPGSQGEQYF | TGTGCCAGCACCGCTCCAGGTTCCCAGGGTGAGCAGTACTTC
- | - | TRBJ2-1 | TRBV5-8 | CASSLAWNNEQFF | TGTGCCAGCAGCTTGGCCTGGAACAATGAGCAGTTCTTC
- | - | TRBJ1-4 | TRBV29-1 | CSVDLGSTNEKLFF | TGCAGCGTTGATCTAGGAAGCACTAATGAAAAACTGTTTTTT
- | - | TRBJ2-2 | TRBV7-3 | CASSLNKGGIGELFF | TGTGCCAGCAGCTTAAATAAAGGGGGGATAGGAGAGCTGTTTTTT
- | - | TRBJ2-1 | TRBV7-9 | CASSSLGWFSYNEQFF | TGTGCCAGCAGCTCCTTAGGTTGGTTCTCCTACAATGAGCAGTTCTTC